The T cell receptor (beta chain) under discussion was sequenced for a study of blood T cell repertoires in COVID-19. Whole-study context: PBMCs, B-cell-depleted T cells, or T cells were the source of the cDNA or gDNA that made up the material.

Trimming left V 2 bases short and J 12 bases short, with 17 bases between. The CDR3 spans 14 residues. CDR1 and CDR2 from the germline V gene are MNHNS and SASEGT. Using immunoSEQ multiplex PCR, the repertoire was profiled, and TCRdb retains in-frame clones only, with some absent. The table records about 280,000 clones, approximately 81% of them present only once. This clonotype was sampled from a woman aged 45 to 65 who had recovered from COVID-19. The source material was PBMCs or T cells enriched from blood (not recorded which). V and J are TRBV6-1 and TRBJ1-5; possible D gene TRBD1, 5 bases. The CDR3 protein is CASSEFSGGVFQHF. The CDR3 DNA reads TGTGCCAGCAGTGAATTTTCCGGAGGGGTCTTCCAGCATTTT.